These 22 T cell receptor beta chains were all obtained from the same sample, sequenced in a study of cytomegalovirus exposure and HLA in healthy donors. Primers included in the PCR were 60 Vbeta and 13 Jbeta primers. Repertoires were generated with immunoSEQ multiplex PCR, while TCRdb's copy carries only in-frame clones and drops some. Counted here are around 150,000 clones, about 82% occurring once; the ten biggest clones make up over 4%. Sequencing was done on a sample of PBMCs. These receptors came from a man aged 30-40 years in good health.

The rearrangement joins TRBV28 to TRBJ1-5, with D uncertain. Trimming stripped 6 bases from V and 0 bases from J, with 15 bases between. Germline CDR1 and CDR2: MDHEN and SYDVKM. The CDR3 is 16 amino acids. In DNA form, the CDR3 reads TGTGCCAGCAGGCCATTCCAGTTTAATAGCAATCAGCCCCAGCATTTT. This sequence encodes CASRPFQFNSNQPQHF.

The chain links TRBV4-1 to TRBJ2-1; 7 bases agree with TRBD2. This CDR3 contains 13 residues. CDR1 is MGHRA, CDR2 YSYEKL, per germline. Germline trimming cut 6 bases from V and 9 bases from J; bases unmatched to any gene: 8. The CDR3 sequence: CASRGGSQGEQFF. The CDR3 coding sequence is TGCGCCAGCAGAGGCGGGAGCCAGGGTGAGCAGTTCTTC.

The chain couples TRBV6-1 to TRBJ2-7; TRBD2 matches at 7 bases. The germline CDR1 and CDR2 sequences are MNHNS and SASEGT. The CDR3 runs to 15 residues. V shed 0 bases, J shed 3 bases, and the junction held 5 bases outside the gene matches. Here the CDR3 reads CASSEAAGEGYEQYF. The CDR3 bases are TGTGCCAGCAGTGAAGCGGCGGGAGAGGGCTACGAGCAGTACTTC.

The chain combines TRBV29-1 with TRBJ2-5; 9 bases match TRBD1. V lost 5 bases, J lost 4 bases, and 5 bases stayed unmatched. Germline CDR1 reads SQVTM; CDR2 reads ANQGSEA. The CDR3 covers 13 residues. CDR3 amino acids: CSVMRGQGETQYF. The CDR3, as DNA: TGCAGCGTTATGAGGGGACAGGGAGAGACCCAGTACTTC.

This chain uses TRBV9 with TRBJ2-3; TRBD1 aligns across 7 bases. With V trimmed by 5 bases and J by 4 bases, 10 bases remained unmatched. The CDR3 has 15 residues. CDR1 and CDR2 (germline): SGDLS, YYNGEE. The CDR3 DNA reads TGTGCCAGCAGGCCCGGGACAGTGAACGCAGATACGCAGTATTTT. This codes for CASRPGTVNADTQYF.

The chain combines TRBV4-1 with TRBJ2-3; D is perhaps TRBD2 (6 bases). Trimming stripped 1 base from V and 3 bases from J, with 17 bases between. Germline V gene data show CDR1 as MGHRA and CDR2 as YSYEKL. The CDR3 length is 17 residues. This chain's CDR3 is CASSQGPGGGVTDTQYF. CDR3 sequence (DNA): TGCGCCAGCAGCCAAGGGCCCGGCGGCGGGGTGACAGATACGCAGTATTTT.

Only a few counts were recorded for this clone. This chain connects TRBV19 to TRBJ2-5, with a tentative D call TRBD2 (6 bases). This CDR3 has 11 amino acids. V gave up 7 bases and J gave up 11 bases, with 14 bases separating them. CDR1 and CDR2 (germline): LNHDA, SQIVND (reference sequence). CDR3 nucleotides: TGTGCCAGTAAGGAGGGGCGGCGGCAGTACTTC. It is translated as CASKEGRRQYF.

This clone has only a few counts. This rearrangement joins TRBV19 to TRBJ2-1; D is possibly TRBD2 (5 bases). Looked up from germline, CDR1 is LNHDA and CDR2 is SQIVND (reference sequence). V was pared by 5 bases and J by 5 bases, with 16 bases between. There are 15 residues in the CDR3. CDR3 sequence: CASSPTSSDNNEQFF. In DNA form, the CDR3 reads TGTGCCAGTAGTCCCACTAGTTCTGATAACAATGAGCAGTTCTTC. Together with reference TRBV19 and TRBJ2-1, the CDR3 gives the full variable domain: DGGITQSPKYLFRKEGQNVTLSCEQNLNHDAMYWYRQDPGQGLRLIYYSQIVNDFQKGDIAEGYSVSREKKESFPLTVTSAQKNPTAFYLCASSPTSSDNNEQFFGPGTRLTVL.

This chain uses TRBV19 with TRBJ2-1; TRBD2 matches 7 bases. The CDR3 consists of 12 residues. Germline V CDR1 and CDR2: LNHDA, SQIVND (reference sequence). Trimming cost V 3 bases and J 12 bases; bases outside gene matches: 5. The CDR3 region is CASSIGLVGQFF. The CDR3 nucleotides are TGTGCCAGTAGTATCGGACTAGTCGGGCAGTTCTTC.

The V gene is TRBV30, the J gene TRBJ2-4, with a possible D match to TRBD2 (5 bases). CDR3 length: 12 amino acids. Trimming took 3 bases from V and 5 from J, leaving 8 bases between them. Germline V gene data show CDR1 as GTSNPN and CDR2 as SVGIG (reference sequence). The CDR3 nucleotides read TGTGCCTGGAGGAAAGCGGAAAACATTCAGTACTTC. It codes for CAWRKAENIQYF.

The rearrangement uses TRBV18 and TRBJ1-2; D is ambiguous. Germline CDR1 and CDR2: KGHSH and LQKENI. The CDR3 loop spans 13 amino acids. V lost 3 bases and J lost 8, with 13 bases in between. The CDR3, as DNA: TGTGCCAGCTCACCCCCGGTGGCGGGGGGCTACACCTTC. Residues: CASSPPVAGGYTF.

The chain couples TRBV7-8 to TRBJ1-1; possible D gene TRBD1, 5 bases. V lost 1 base and J lost 11, with 11 bases in between. The germline CDR1 and CDR2 sequences are SGHVS and FQNEAQ. This CDR3 spans 12 amino acids. This CDR3 reads CASSLDGGGAFF. The CDR3 DNA is TGTGCCAGCAGCTTAGATGGGGGAGGGGCTTTCTTT.

This chain connects TRBV4-1 to TRBJ2-3; TRBD1 matches at 10 bases. This CDR3 is built from 17 residues. The J segment lost 4 bases and the V segment lost 0 bases, leaving 7 bases of the junction unmatched. CDR1 and CDR2 from the germline V gene are MGHRA and YSYEKL. CDR3 sequence (DNA): TGCGCCAGCAGCCAAGATTCACGGACAGGGGGATCAGATACGCAGTATTTT. As protein: CASSQDSRTGGSDTQYF.

This clone was observed once. The chain links TRBV9 to TRBJ2-2, with 7 bases fitting TRBD2. This CDR3 has 15 amino acids. In germline, CDR1 is SGDLS, CDR2 YYNGEE. V dropped 0 bases and J dropped 5; count of bases not matched to a gene: 4. The CDR3 DNA sequence: TGTGCCAGCAGCGTAGGCGGGAGCGGAACCGGGGAGCTGTTTTTT. It yields the protein CASSVGGSGTGELFF.

Concerning this clone: Other DNA sequences in the sample encode the same CDR3. The gene calls are TRBV9 and TRBJ2-1, with TRBD2 matching 7 bases. Losses at the gene ends were 2 bases for V and 0 bases for J; bases not matched to a gene: 2. CDR3 length equals 15 residues. Germline CDR1 SGDLS, CDR2 YYNGEE. CDR3 loop: CASSVGGGSYNEQFF. The CDR3 DNA is TGTGCCAGCAGCGTGGGGGGGGGCTCCTACAATGAGCAGTTCTTC.

This clone was counted only a few times. This is likely an artifact of a read error, given a far larger clone one base away. The CDR3 sequence: CASSYSGQSDYGYTF. As DNA, the CDR3 is TGTGCCAGTAGCTACTCGGGGCAGTCGGACTATGGCTACACCTTC. The chain carries TRBV6-5 and TRBJ1-2, with TRBD1 as a possible D gene (5 bases). The CDR3 has 15 residues. The ends were cut back, 9 bases at V and 3 bases at J, with 20 bases in the middle. Germline V gene data show CDR1 as MNHEY and CDR2 as SVGAGI.

On this clone itself: A junction end diverges from the germline sequence, so it may reflect a read error. This rearrangement joins TRBV7-9 to TRBJ1-2, with D possibly TRBD1 on 6 matching bases. This CDR3 is 16 amino acids long. CDR1 is SEHNR, CDR2 FQNEAQ, per germline (reference sequence). CDR3 DNA sequence: TGTTCCAGCAGCTTCCGGACAGACGAGCAAATCTATGGCTACACCTTC. Amino acids: CSSSFRTDEQIYGYTF.

This chain connects TRBV7-2 to TRBJ2-3; D is uncertain. The V end was cut by 5 bases, the J end by 2 bases, with 5 bases between. This CDR3 has 12 residues. Germline V gene sequence: CDR1 SGHTA, CDR2 FQGNSA. The CDR3: CASSPFTDTQYF. DNA of the CDR3: TGTGCCAGCAGCCCTTTCACAGATACGCAGTATTTT.

In this sample, this clone turned up once. The V gene is TRBV9, the J gene TRBJ1-4, with 9 positions matching TRBD1. With 3 bases clipped from V and 7 bases from J, the junction kept 10 bases outside the gene matches. The CDR3 loop spans 16 amino acids. The germline CDR1 and CDR2 sequences are SGDLS and YYNGEE. CDR3 protein: CASSATPQGASEKLFF. The CDR3 nucleotides read TGTGCCAGCAGCGCGACCCCACAGGGGGCAAGTGAAAAACTGTTTTTT.

The V and J genes are TRBV7-9 and TRBJ2-7; 7 nucleotides agree with TRBD1. V trimming: 1 base; J trimming: 9 bases; junction bases outside the gene matches: 12. The CDR3 consists of 15 residues. Per germline, CDR1 SEHNR and CDR2 FQNEAQ (reference sequence). CDR3 in DNA: TGTGCCAGCAGCTTAGATTCACAGGGGCCCCAGGGGCAGTACTTC. Translation: CASSLDSQGPQGQYF.

This clone came up once. V and J are TRBV19 and TRBJ1-5; maybe TRBD1 (5 bases). The CDR3 loop spans 15 amino acids. CDR1 is LNHDA and CDR2 is SQIVND in the germline V gene (reference sequence). Trimming pared 5 bases from V and 2 bases from J, leaving 13 bases between. For the CDR3, the DNA is TGTGCCAGTAGTTGGGGGGGTGGGGGCAATCAGCCCCAGCATTTT. Residues: CASSWGGGGNQPQHF.

The chain joins TRBV11-3 to TRBJ1-1; the D gene is possibly TRBD1 (5 bases). The CDR3 has 15 residues. V lost 5 bases to trimming and J lost 2 bases, with 15 bases between them. The germline gives CDR1 SGHNT, CDR2 YENEEA. CDR3 bases: TGTGCCAGCAGCCGTATTGACAGCCTAAACACTGAAGCTTTCTTT. This gives the protein CASSRIDSLNTEAFF.